The T cell receptor beta chain under discussion was sequenced for a study of blood T cells in healthy people across ages (dated by TCRdb to the mid-2010s). With respect to the entire study: In model experiments, template switching captured roughly one uniquely barcoded TCR beta cDNA molecule for every two T cells. Age-related changes in TCR beta repertoire diversity were measured in the study by deep sequencing normalized with unique cDNA molecular identifiers. The donors were split into four age groups: young (average around 15 years), middle-aged (over 35), aged (over 55) and long-lived (approximately 80). Two additional independent replicas of 1 million unique cDNA reads from the same blood draw were analyzed for two donors (one aged 18 to 30 and one aged 80 or older). Points the paper makes about the study in general: Because profiling used bulk unsorted PBMCs, naive and antigen-experienced compartments could not be compared conclusively. Estimates of total diversity based on one million sequenced T cells were considered lower bounds and underestimates. Compared with the aged group, the long-lived group had more naive CD4+ T cells, fewer expanded clones and increased TCR diversity, suggesting age selection. Because donor CMV infection status was unknown, age-related changes in expanded clonotypes were potentially confounded. Observed TCR beta diversity per million T cells fell roughly linearly with age, and a significant reduction was already apparent by age around 44. Observed TCR beta diversity correlated strongly with the percentage of naive T cells measured by flow cytometry.

The roughly 39 donors, aged about 6 to 95 years, were systemically healthy Caucasian individuals from Russia. Ten milliliters of peripheral blood were drawn from each donor into EDTA-treated Vacutainer tubes. Ficoll-Paque density-gradient centrifugation was used to isolate PBMCs, with at least 6 million per sample. Total RNA was extracted from PBMCs with Trizol reagent, with at least 5.5 micrograms obtained per sample. The percentages of naive CD45RAhigh/CD27high T cells were determined by flow cytometry on a PBMC aliquot from every donor. Library generation was performed with 5' RACE. Sequenced using an Illumina HiSeq 2500. A second PCR of about 7 to 12 cycles was run with a J-beta primer mix and a sample-barcoded 5' primer. Each TCR beta cDNA molecule received a unique molecular identifier from a template-switch 5' adaptor carrying 12 random nucleotides. At least 2.5 million CDR3-containing paired-end reads were obtained from each sample. First-strand cDNA synthesis was performed from all RNA using the Mint cDNA synthesis kit, with priming by a TRBC-specific oligonucleotide. After uracil-DNA glycosylase treatment, a first 18-cycle PCR used universal primers M1SS and BC2_uni_R on all cDNA. In the original analysis: Each sample was normalized by randomly selecting 1 million high-quality reads, each carrying a distinct molecular identifier. Reads sharing molecular identifiers were discarded rather than binned into consensus sequences. MiTCR, with a Q25 quality threshold and the strictest error-elimination algorithm, was used for CDR3 identification, clonotype clustering and error correction. A nonparametric unseen species model using Euler transformation provided a lower-bound estimate of total TCR beta diversity. Starting from the raw public reads, TCRdb applied fastp trimming at Q25, assembled clones with MiXCR and retained in-frame beta chains. Duplicate CDR3 protein sequences are folded into a single record with the most common DNA and genes. These V and J calls are TCRdb output, not the study's own analysis. This sample has some 1,000,000 distinct CDR3 sequences in its table, and under 30% of those were observed once. Less than 0.85% of the sample is taken by the ten largest.

Trimming takes 7 bases from V and 0 bases from J, and the germline ends sit 19 bases apart. The CDR3 holds 18 amino acids from the cysteine to the phenylalanine. Just the 54-base CDR3 DNA is kept, in frame starting at base 1. From a lookup of the germline V gene, CDR1 and CDR2 are MNHNS and SASEGT. With respect to this clonotype: The antigen it binds to is not known. The input lacks base qualities; no much larger clone sits a single base away.

These same data were also listed under a study on T cells of mothers and their children. That second report states: Nine systemically healthy Caucasian individuals served as donors, namely three mothers together with their six children. cDNA synthesis used all of the extracted RNA, with roughly 1.5 ug of RNA in each 15 ul reaction. Sample barcodes and 2-4 random nucleotides were added via the M1S primer in the second PCR. Each mother yielded over 9.5 million TCR beta CDR3 reads and each child some 3 million reads. Thymic selection shapes the output of TCR recombination in a similar way in related and unrelated pairs, and inherited differences have a minor effect. Normalized repertoire overlap was always slightly but never significantly higher in related than unrelated mother-child pairs. With a sensitivity of approximately 100 clones per million clonotypes, no persistent microchimeric T cell clones were detected. The study used deep NGS to compare TCR beta repertoires of mothers and children, seeking features distinguishing related mother-child pairs from unrelated individuals. On average, the children were roughly 12 +/- 4 years old, while the mothers were 40 +/- 4 years old. After adapter ligation was performed with NEBNext reagents, the libraries were sequenced on an Illumina HiSeq 2000 with 100+100 nt paired-end reads. To prevent cross-contamination, the mother and child libraries were prepared a month apart and were sequenced in separate runs. For each donor, between roughly 450,000 and 2,200,000 distinct TCR beta clonotypes were identified. Naive TCR beta clonotypes were estimated from low-frequency clonotypes matched to each donor's FACS-determined naive share, without sorting.

The sequenced sample consisted of blood. This TCR derives from a girl aged 2 to 9 in good health. The chain is assembled from TRBV6-1 and TRBJ2-6; too little of a D gene remains to name it. The DNA is TGTGCCAGCACCCTACGAACGATGCGCCGCTCTGGGGCCAACGTCCTGACTTTC. This is translated as CASTLRTMRRSGANVLTF.